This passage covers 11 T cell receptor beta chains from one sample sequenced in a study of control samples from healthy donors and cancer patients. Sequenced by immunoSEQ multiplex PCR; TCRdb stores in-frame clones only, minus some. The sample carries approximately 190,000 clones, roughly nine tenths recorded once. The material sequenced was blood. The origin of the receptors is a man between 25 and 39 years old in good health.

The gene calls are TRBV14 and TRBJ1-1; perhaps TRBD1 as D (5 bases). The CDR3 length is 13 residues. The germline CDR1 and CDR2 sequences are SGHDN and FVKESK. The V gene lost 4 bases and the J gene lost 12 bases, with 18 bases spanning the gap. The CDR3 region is CASSRQGGEGTFF. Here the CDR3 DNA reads TGTGCCAGCAGCCGTCAGGGAGGTGAAGGGACTTTCTTT.

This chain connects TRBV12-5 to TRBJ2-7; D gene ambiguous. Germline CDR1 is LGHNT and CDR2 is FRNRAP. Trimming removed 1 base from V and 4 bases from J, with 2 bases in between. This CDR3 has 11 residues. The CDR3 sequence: CASGLEYEQYF. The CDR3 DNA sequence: TGTGCTAGTGGTTTGGAATACGAGCAGTACTTC.

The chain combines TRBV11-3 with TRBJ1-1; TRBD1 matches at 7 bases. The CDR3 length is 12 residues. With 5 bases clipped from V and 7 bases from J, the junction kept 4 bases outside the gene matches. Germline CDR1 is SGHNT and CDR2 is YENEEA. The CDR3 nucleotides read TGTGCCAGCAGCCACGGGACAGATGAAGCTTTCTTT. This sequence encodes CASSHGTDEAFF.

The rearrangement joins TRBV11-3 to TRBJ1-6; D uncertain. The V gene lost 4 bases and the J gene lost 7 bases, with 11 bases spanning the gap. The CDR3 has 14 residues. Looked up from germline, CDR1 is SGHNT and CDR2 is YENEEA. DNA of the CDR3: TGTGCCAGCAGCTCCCCGTTCGGCAATTCACCCCTCCACTTT. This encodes CASSSPFGNSPLHF. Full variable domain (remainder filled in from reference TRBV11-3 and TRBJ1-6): EAGVVQSPRYKIIEKKQPVAFWCNPISGHNTLYWYLQNLGQGPELLIRYENEEAVDDSQLPKDRFSAERLKGVDSTLKIQPAELGDSAVYLCASSSPFGNSPLHFGNGTRLTVT.

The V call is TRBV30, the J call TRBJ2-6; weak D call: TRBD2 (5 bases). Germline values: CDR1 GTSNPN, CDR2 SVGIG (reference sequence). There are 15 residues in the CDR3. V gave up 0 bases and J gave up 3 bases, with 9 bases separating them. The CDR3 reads CAWSVLGSGANVLTF. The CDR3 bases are TGTGCCTGGAGTGTGTTAGGGAGTGGGGCCAACGTCCTGACTTTC. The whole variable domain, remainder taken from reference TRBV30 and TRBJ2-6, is SQTIHQWPATLVQPVGSPLSLECTVEGTSNPNLYWYRQAAGRGLQLLFYSVGIGQISSEVPQNLSASRPQDRQFILSSKKLLLSDSGFYLCAWSVLGSGANVLTFGAGSRLTVL.

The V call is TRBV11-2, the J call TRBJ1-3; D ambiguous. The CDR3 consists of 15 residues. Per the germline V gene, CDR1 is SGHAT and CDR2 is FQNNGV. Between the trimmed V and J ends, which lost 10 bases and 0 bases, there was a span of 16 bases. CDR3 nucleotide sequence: TGTGCCACCGCGCCTGAGCCTTACTCTGGAAACACCATATATTTT. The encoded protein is CATAPEPYSGNTIYF.

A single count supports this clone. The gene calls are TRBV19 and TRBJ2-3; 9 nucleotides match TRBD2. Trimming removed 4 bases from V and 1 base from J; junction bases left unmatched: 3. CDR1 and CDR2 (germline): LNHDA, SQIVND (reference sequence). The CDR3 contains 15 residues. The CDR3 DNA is TGTGCCAGTAGTACGGAGCGGGGGGGCACAGATACGCAGTATTTT. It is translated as CASSTERGGTDTQYF. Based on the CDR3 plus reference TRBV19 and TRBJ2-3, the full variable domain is DGGITQSPKYLFRKEGQNVTLSCEQNLNHDAMYWYRQDPGQGLRLIYYSQIVNDFQKGDIAEGYSVSREKKESFPLTVTSAQKNPTAFYLCASSTERGGTDTQYFGPGTRLTVL.

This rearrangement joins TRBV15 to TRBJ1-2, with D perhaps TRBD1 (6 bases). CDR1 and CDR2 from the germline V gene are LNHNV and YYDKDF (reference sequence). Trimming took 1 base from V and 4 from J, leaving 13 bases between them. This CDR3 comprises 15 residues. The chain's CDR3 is CATSRGRTALYGYTF. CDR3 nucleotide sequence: TGTGCCACCAGCAGAGGTCGGACAGCACTCTATGGCTACACCTTC.

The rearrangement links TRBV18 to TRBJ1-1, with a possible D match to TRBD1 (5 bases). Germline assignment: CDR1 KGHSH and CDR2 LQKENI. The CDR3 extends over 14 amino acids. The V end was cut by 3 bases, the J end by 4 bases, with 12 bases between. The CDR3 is CASSPIPGSTEAFF. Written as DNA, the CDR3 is TGTGCCAGCTCACCCATACCAGGGTCCACTGAAGCTTTCTTT.

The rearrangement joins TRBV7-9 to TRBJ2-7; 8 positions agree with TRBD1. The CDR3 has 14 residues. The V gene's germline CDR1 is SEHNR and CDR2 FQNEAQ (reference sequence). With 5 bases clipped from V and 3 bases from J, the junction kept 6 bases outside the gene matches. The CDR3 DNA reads TGTGCCAGCAGCCCGACAGGGACAGGCTACGAGCAGTACTTC. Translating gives CASSPTGTGYEQYF.

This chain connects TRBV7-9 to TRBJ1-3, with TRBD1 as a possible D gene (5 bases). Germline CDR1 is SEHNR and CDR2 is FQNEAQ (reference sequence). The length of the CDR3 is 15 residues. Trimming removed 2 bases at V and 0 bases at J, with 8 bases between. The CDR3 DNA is TGTGCCAGCAGCTTATCAGGGAGCTCTGGAAACACCATATATTTT. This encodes CASSLSGSSGNTIYF.